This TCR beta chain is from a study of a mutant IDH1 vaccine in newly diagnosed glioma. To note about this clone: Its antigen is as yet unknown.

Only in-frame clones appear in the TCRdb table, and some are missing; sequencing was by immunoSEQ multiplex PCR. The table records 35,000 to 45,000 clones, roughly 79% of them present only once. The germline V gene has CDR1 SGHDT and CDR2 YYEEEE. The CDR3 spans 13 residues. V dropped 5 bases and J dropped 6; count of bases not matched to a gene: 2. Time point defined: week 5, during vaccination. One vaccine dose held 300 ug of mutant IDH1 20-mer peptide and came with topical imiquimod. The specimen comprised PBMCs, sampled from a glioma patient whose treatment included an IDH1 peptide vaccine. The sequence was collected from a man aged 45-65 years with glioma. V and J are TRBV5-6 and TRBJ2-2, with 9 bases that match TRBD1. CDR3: CASRYRGPGELFF. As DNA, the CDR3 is TGTGCCAGCAGATACAGGGGGCCCGGGGAGCTGTTTTTT.